The clone carrying this TCR beta chain was found many times. What it recognizes is unknown. The CDR3 covers 15 residues. V was pared by 4 bases and J by 2 bases, with 13 bases between. Germline CDR1 is MNHEY and CDR2 is SVGAGI. These data come from a study of T-cell reconstitution after alpha-beta-depleted transplantation in children. Overall study results and limits: Reported findings indicate that, about two months after transplant, alpha-beta T cells came from several hundred expanded clones, which were derived from non-depleted graft cells. Counts and diversity of T cells one year after transplant came mostly from newly produced T cells.

The authors prepared the TCRbeta library with unique molecular identifiers. TCRdb independently ran MiXCR on the PCR reads; one entry per CDR3 protein. The data hold under 9,500 distinct CDR3 sequences, with about 15% observed a single time. This TCR came from a male patient between 5 and 17 years old who had a stem cell transplant for acute lymphoblastic leukemia, so the T cells may come from the graft donor. The chain employs TRBV6-5 and TRBJ2-3; D gene uncertain. The specimen was PBMCs, mostly from graft donor cells, collected 60 days after TCRalphabeta/CD19-depleted stem cell transplant. The CDR3 DNA sequence: TGTGCCAGCAGTTTCCTTTCAGGCTTCACAGATACGCAGTATTTT. Translating gives CASSFLSGFTDTQYF.